The clone carrying this T cell receptor beta chain was seen at least ten times. This entry is derived from a study of T cells in Graves' hyperthyroidism and ophthalmopathy. Amplified TCR beta CDR3 regions came from RNA transcripts. In the first-round RT-PCR of the TCR CDR3, the HTBI primer set was used. MiXCR, run by TCRdb on the multiplex PCR reads, gives a single entry per CDR3 protein. The repertoire holds about 740,000 distinct CDR3 sequences, with 14% as singletons. This CDR3 has 14 amino acids. Germline CDR1 SNHLY, CDR2 FYNNEI. V was clipped by 4 bases and J by 7 bases, with 14 bases between them. Each patient was aged 18 to 65 and had newly diagnosed hyperthyroidism of under 2 months' duration.

Sample: blood. This sequence joins TRBV2 and TRBJ2-1, with D perhaps TRBD2 (6 bases). This TCR came from a woman aged 18-30 years with Graves' hyperthyroidism. The CDR3 loop is CASSANGRVNEQFF. CDR3 coding DNA: TGTGCCAGCAGTGCAAACGGGAGAGTTAATGAGCAGTTCTTC.